A selection of T cell receptor beta chains follows, all from one sample in a study of T cells in Graves' hyperthyroidism and ophthalmopathy. From the multiplex PCR reads, TCRdb called clonotypes with MiXCR, one entry per CDR3 protein. The table records around 690,000 distinct CDR3 sequences, around a sixth of them present only once. The specimen sequenced was blood. Every receptor here comes from a man aged 50 to 60 with Graves' hyperthyroidism. Both conserved end residues are trimmed from each CDR3.

TRBV7-3,TRBJ1-2,ASSESGTGKYGYT
TRBV27,TRBJ2-7,ASRNSGRGYEQY
TRBV9,TRBJ1-2,ASSVEAGLYGYT
TRBV6-1,TRBJ2-5,ASSWTGPQETQY
TRBV20-1,TRBJ2-1,SARVDGSSYNEQF
TRBV29-1,TRBJ2-1,SVELTDHIDNEQF
TRBV30,TRBJ1-1,AWSGLLANTEAF
TRBV30,TRBJ2-5,AWGLGTGQETQY
TRBV4-3,TRBJ2-1,ASSQSKVMNEQF
TRBV20-1,TRBJ2-4,SARENGGGKNIQY
TRBV10-3,TRBJ2-4,AISDSSPGYIQY
TRBV10-2,TRBJ2-7,ASNTGVEQY
TRBV25-1,TRBJ1-4,ASRPEAGRGNPTNEKLF
TRBV9,TRBJ2-2,ASSAARGELF
TRBV20-1,TRBJ2-1,SAPLAGGSYNEQF
TRBV10-2,TRBJ1-2,ASGQPANYGYT
TRBV4-1,TRBJ2-6,ASSQEAESSGANVLT
TRBV7-8,TRBJ2-3,ASSQDQGTSGRGTDTQY
TRBV12-3/TRBV12-4,TRBJ2-1,ASSRQREGYNEQF
TRBV28,TRBJ2-3,ATQSGLAGGDTQY
TRBV5-1,TRBJ2-7,ASRQVNSYEQY
TRBV19,TRBJ2-1,ASSGLAGSLFNEQF